Following are 21 T cell receptor beta chains from one sample sequenced in a study of shared clonotypes between healthy human individuals. TCRdb's copy holds only in-frame clones and misses some; the assay was immunoSEQ multiplex PCR. This sample carries fewer than 1 million clones, about 96% of them seen once, and the ten largest clones take around 0.25%. Cells designated naive CD8 were CD45RO-negative and were positively selected for CCR7, with terminally differentiated effector memory CD45RA+ cells excluded. Sequencing used naive CD8+ T cells sorted from blood. The source of these receptors is a man aged 25 to 40 in good health.

This chain joins TRBV9 and TRBJ2-3, with 8 bases identical to TRBD1. Losses at the gene ends were 4 bases for V and 2 bases for J; bases not matched to a gene: 6. The CDR3 covers 15 residues. Germline CDR1 and CDR2: SGDLS and YYNGEE. CDR3 in amino acids: CASSLRTGLTDTQYF. CDR3 nucleotide sequence: TGTGCCAGCAGCCTTCGGACAGGGCTCACAGATACGCAGTATTTT.

For this clone: Other DNA sequences in this sample translate to the same CDR3. The chain links TRBV9 to TRBJ2-1; 7 bases align to TRBD2. Germline V gives CDR1 SGDLS, CDR2 YYNGEE. V shed 0 bases, J shed 6 bases, and the junction held 3 bases outside the gene matches. The CDR3 is 14 amino acids. The CDR3 DNA reads as TGTGCCAGCAGCGTAGGCGGGAGTCTCAATGAGCAGTTCTTC. Amino acids: CASSVGGSLNEQFF.

This clone came up once. The CDR3 region has the DNA TGTGCCAGCAGCTCCCCGGGAGACGAGCAGTACTTC. Protein: CASSSPGDEQYF. V gene TRBV7-9 combines with J gene TRBJ2-7; possible D gene TRBD2, 6 bases. Trimming pared 4 bases from V and 5 bases from J, leaving 9 bases between. The CDR3 runs to 12 residues. The germline CDR1 and CDR2 sequences are SEHNR and FQNEAQ (reference sequence).

This clone was counted once. The chain recombines TRBV27 with TRBJ1-5, with 7 bases identical to TRBD1. V was pared by 5 bases and J by 4 bases, with 8 bases of the junction left unmatched. Germline V gene data show CDR1 as MNHEY and CDR2 as SMNVEV (reference sequence). The CDR3 sequence is 15 residues long. This chain's CDR3 is CASSNRGRANQPQHF. The CDR3 DNA reads as TGTGCCAGCAGTAACAGGGGTAGGGCTAATCAGCCCCAGCATTTT.

V gene TRBV6-5 combines with J gene TRBJ2-2, with 9 bases that match TRBD1. Germline CDR1 is MNHEY and CDR2 is SVGAGI. The CDR3 loop spans 15 amino acids. V trimming: 2 bases; J trimming: 4 bases; junction bases outside the gene matches: 2. CDR3 DNA: TGTGCCAGCAGTTACGGGACAGGGATCACCGGGGAGCTGTTTTTT. It translates to CASSYGTGITGELFF.

The rearrangement links TRBV25-1 to TRBJ2-4, with D uncertain. V lost 4 bases and J lost 9, with 16 bases in between. The length of the CDR3 is 14 residues. Germline loops: CDR1 MGHDK, CDR2 SYGVNS. In nucleotides, the CDR3 is TGTGCCAGCAGTGTGAGAGGCCAGGAAGGCATTCAGTACTTC. Amino acid sequence: CASSVRGQEGIQYF.

The chain joins TRBV29-1 to TRBJ2-1; 11 nucleotides line up with TRBD2. The CDR3 length is 14 residues. In germline, CDR1 is SQVTM, CDR2 ANQGSEA. V shed 3 bases and J 4 bases; nucleotides not matched to a gene: 2. This CDR3 reads CSVDPSGGYNEQFF. The CDR3 DNA is TGCAGCGTTGACCCTAGCGGGGGGTACAATGAGCAGTTCTTC.

This sequence joins TRBV10-3 and TRBJ2-3, with 9 nucleotides matching TRBD1. V lost 5 bases, J lost 3 bases, and 6 bases stayed unmatched. The V gene's germline CDR1 is ENHRY and CDR2 SYGVKD. The CDR3 is 15 residues long. CDR3 residues: CAISSLDRGTDTQYF. The DNA for the CDR3 is TGTGCCATCAGTTCCCTGGACAGGGGAACAGATACGCAGTATTTT.

The V gene is TRBV2, the J gene TRBJ2-7, with D uncertain. Trimming took 8 bases from V and 4 from J, leaving 21 bases between them. Germline CDR1 is SNHLY and CDR2 is FYNNEI. This CDR3 is 15 amino acids long. Here the CDR3 DNA reads TGTGCCAGCCAAGAGAGTACCAGTTATCCTTACGAGCAGTACTTC. Its translation is CASQESTSYPYEQYF. The whole variable domain, filled in from reference TRBV2 and TRBJ2-7, reads EPEVTQTPSHQVTQMGQEVILRCVPISNHLYFYWYRQILGQKVEFLVSFYNNEISEKSEIFDDQFSVERPDGSNFTLKIRSTKLEDSAMYFCASQESTSYPYEQYFGPGTRLTVT.

The CDR3 loop is CSVDLSGNEQFF. DNA for the CDR3: TGCAGCGTTGATCTAAGCGGCAATGAGCAGTTCTTC. The chain links TRBV29-1 to TRBJ2-1; the D gene is possibly TRBD2 (5 bases). CDR1 is SQVTM, CDR2 ANQGSEA, per germline. V was shortened by 3 bases and J by 6 bases, with 9 bases between the two germline ends. The CDR3 is 12 residues long.

The chain is built from TRBV5-1 and TRBJ2-7; 10 nucleotides line up with TRBD2. This CDR3 is built from 17 residues. CDR1 and CDR2 (germline): SGHRS, YFSETQ. V lost 4 bases to trimming and J lost 4 bases; unmatched junction nucleotides: 14. Here the CDR3 DNA reads TGCGCCAGCAGCCGAAGGCTACCTAGCGGGAGTAGTTACGAGCAGTACTTC. The encoded protein is CASSRRLPSGSSYEQYF.

This clone has just one count. The chain uses TRBV10-1 and TRBJ2-3; the D is unclear. Trimming removed 3 bases at V and 12 bases at J, with 13 bases between. Germline assignment: CDR1 WNHNN and CDR2 SYGVQD (reference sequence). The CDR3 sequence is 12 residues long. DNA of the CDR3: TGCGCCAGCAGTGATTGGGAAACTTCTCAGTATTTT. This encodes CASSDWETSQYF.

The rearrangement links TRBV27 to TRBJ2-2, with D hard to call. CDR1 and CDR2 (germline): MNHEY, SMNVEV (reference sequence). CDR3 length: 16 amino acids. Trimming removed 2 bases from V and 4 bases from J, with 14 bases in between. As DNA, the CDR3 is TGTGCCAGCAGTTTAAACCCCGGACGGACCACCGGGGAGCTGTTTTTT. It is translated as CASSLNPGRTTGELFF.

This chain uses TRBV4-3 with TRBJ1-2; a weak D match, TRBD1 (6 bases). The CDR3 totals 15 residues. Germline CDR1 is LGHNA and CDR2 is YSLEER. V lost 1 base and J lost 4, with 13 bases in between. In DNA, the CDR3 is TGCGCCAGCAGCCAAGGGTCCCAGGGGATCTATGGCTACACCTTC. Residues: CASSQGSQGIYGYTF.

The chain uses TRBV29-1 and TRBJ2-1; 9 bases are a match to TRBD2. The CDR3 is 17 amino acids. The germline V gene has CDR1 SQVTM and CDR2 ANQGSEA. Trimming took 3 bases from V and 2 from J; bases not matched to a gene: 11. DNA of the CDR3: TGCAGCGTTGACACTAGCGGGCGCCCCGGGGCCTACAATGAGCAGTTCTTC. Its protein product is CSVDTSGRPGAYNEQFF.

This chain links TRBV11-2 with TRBJ1-3; the match to TRBD1 covers 7 bases. There are 16 residues in the CDR3. J lost 0 bases, V lost 6 bases, and 8 bases had no gene match. The V gene's germline CDR1 is SGHAT and CDR2 FQNNGV. The DNA of the CDR3 is TGTGCCAGCAGAAATCCGGGACAGTTCTCTGGAAACACCATATATTTT. Its protein is CASRNPGQFSGNTIYF.

This clone was counted once. The chain links TRBV7-9 to TRBJ1-2; D unclear. The CDR3 has 12 residues. The germline CDR1 and CDR2 sequences are SEHNR and FQNEAQ (reference sequence). Trimming removed 5 bases from V and 3 bases from J, with 7 bases in between. CDR3 DNA sequence: TGTGCCAGCAGCCTGCTGGACTATGGCTACACCTTC. Amino acid sequence: CASSLLDYGYTF.

The rearrangement links TRBV30 to TRBJ2-2; D may match TRBD1 or TRBD2 (5 bases each). The CDR3 spans 13 residues. V was cut by 2 bases and J by 7 bases, with 11 bases left in between. The V gene's germline CDR1 is GTSNPN and CDR2 SVGIG (reference sequence). The CDR3 DNA is TGTGCCTGGAGTTTGGCAGGGAGCGGGGAGCTGTTTTTT. Its protein is CAWSLAGSGELFF. Looking up the rest from reference TRBV30 and TRBJ2-2 gives the full variable domain: SQTIHQWPATLVQPVGSPLSLECTVEGTSNPNLYWYRQAAGRGLQLLFYSVGIGQISSEVPQNLSASRPQDRQFILSSKKLLLSDSGFYLCAWSLAGSGELFFGEGSRLTVL.

The rearrangement links TRBV5-1 to TRBJ2-1; D is unclear. The CDR3 extends over 15 amino acids. CDR1 and CDR2 from the germline V gene are SGHRS and YFSETQ. Trimming pared 0 bases from V and 4 bases from J, leaving 11 bases between. CDR3 region: CASSLERASYNEQFF. CDR3 bases: TGCGCCAGCAGCTTGGAACGGGCCTCTTACAATGAGCAGTTCTTC.

V is TRBV7-2 and J is TRBJ2-7; maybe TRBD2 (6 bases). The V end was cut by 2 bases, the J end by 3 bases, with 11 bases between. The CDR3 loop spans 14 amino acids. Germline lookup yields CDR1 SGHTA and CDR2 FQGNSA. In DNA form, the CDR3 reads TGTGCCAGCAGCTTAAGGCTAGCGATCTACGAGCAGTACTTC. It is translated as CASSLRLAIYEQYF.

The V call is TRBV7-6, the J call TRBJ1-4; 10 nucleotides match TRBD1. The CDR3 spans 15 residues. With V trimmed by 4 bases and J by 7 bases, 6 bases remained unmatched. CDR1 and CDR2 (germline): SGHVS, FNYEAQ. For the CDR3, the DNA is TGTGCCAGCAGCTCGACAGGGGGCGAGGGTGAAAAACTGTTTTTT. Translating gives CASSSTGGEGEKLFF.